This entry concerns a single T cell receptor (beta chain). This record comes from a study of CD8 T cells in Susac syndrome. The multiple sclerosis control cohort comprised treatment-naive individuals presenting with stable or active relapsing-remitting disease. While CD8+ and CD4+ T cells were isolated negatively, TEMRA cells were enriched by FACS. Germline CDR1 reads KGHDR; CDR2 reads SFDVKD. Trimming pared 4 bases from V and 2 bases from J, leaving 10 bases between. The length of the CDR3 is 15 residues. Reverse transcription used roughly 0.5 to 1 ug RNA and random hexamers. Amplification of TCR beta CDR3 across 54 Vbeta and 13 Jbeta was performed with immunoSEQ multiplex PCR. In TCRdb, the immunoSEQ multiplex PCR reads were re-called with MiXCR into one record per CDR3 protein. The sample includes around 180,000 distinct CDR3 sequences, about 93% of them seen just once.

The source of this sequence is a human donor with multiple sclerosis. The chain has TRBV24-1 and TRBJ2-2; no firm D call. Sequencing was done on a sample of CD4+ T cells from PBMCs. The CDR3 reads CATSETIQNTGELFF. The CDR3, as DNA: TGTGCCACCAGTGAAACTATACAAAACACCGGGGAGCTGTTTTTT.